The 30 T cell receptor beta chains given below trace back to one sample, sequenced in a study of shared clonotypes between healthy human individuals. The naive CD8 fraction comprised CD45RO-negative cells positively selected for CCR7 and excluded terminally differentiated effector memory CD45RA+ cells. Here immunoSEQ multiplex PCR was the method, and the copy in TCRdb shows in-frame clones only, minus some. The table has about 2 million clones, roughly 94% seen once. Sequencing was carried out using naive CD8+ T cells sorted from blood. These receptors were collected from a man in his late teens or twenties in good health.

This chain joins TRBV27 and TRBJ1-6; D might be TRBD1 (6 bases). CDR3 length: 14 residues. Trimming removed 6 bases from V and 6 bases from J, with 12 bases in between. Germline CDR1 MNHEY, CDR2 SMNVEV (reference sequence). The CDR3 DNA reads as TGTGCCAGCAGCCCAACAGGGATTAATTCACCCCTCCACTTT. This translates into CASSPTGINSPLHF.

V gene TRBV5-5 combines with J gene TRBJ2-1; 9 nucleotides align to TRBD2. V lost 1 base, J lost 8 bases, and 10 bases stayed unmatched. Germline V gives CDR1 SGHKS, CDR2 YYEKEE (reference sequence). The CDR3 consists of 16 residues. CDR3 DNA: TGTGCCAGCAGCTTGAGGGAAGGTAGCGGGAGTCATGAGCAGTTCTTC. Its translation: CASSLREGSGSHEQFF.

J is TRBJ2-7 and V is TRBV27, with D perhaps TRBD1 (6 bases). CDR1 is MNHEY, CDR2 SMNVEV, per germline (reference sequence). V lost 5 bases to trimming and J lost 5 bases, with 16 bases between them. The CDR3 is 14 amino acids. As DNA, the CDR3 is TGTGCCAGCAGTCTACGACAGGCTGCCAACGAGCAGTACTTC. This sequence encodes CASSLRQAANEQYF.

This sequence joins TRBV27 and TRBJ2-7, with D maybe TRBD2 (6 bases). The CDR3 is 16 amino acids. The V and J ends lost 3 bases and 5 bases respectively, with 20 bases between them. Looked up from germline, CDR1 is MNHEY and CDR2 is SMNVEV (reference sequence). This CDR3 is CASSFKVGSLLDEQYF. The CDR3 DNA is TGTGCCAGCAGTTTTAAGGTCGGGAGTCTACTTGACGAGCAGTACTTC.

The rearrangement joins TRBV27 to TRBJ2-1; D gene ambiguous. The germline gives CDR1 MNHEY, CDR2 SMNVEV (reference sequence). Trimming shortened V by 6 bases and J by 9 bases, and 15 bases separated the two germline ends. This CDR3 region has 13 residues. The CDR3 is CASSLTRMSEQFF. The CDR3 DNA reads TGTGCCAGCAGCCTCACCCGCATGAGTGAGCAGTTCTTC.

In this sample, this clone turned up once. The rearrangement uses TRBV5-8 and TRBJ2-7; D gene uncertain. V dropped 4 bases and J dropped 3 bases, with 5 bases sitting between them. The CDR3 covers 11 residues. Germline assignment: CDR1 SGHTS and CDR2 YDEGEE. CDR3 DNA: TGTGCCAGCAGCGGCTACTACGAGCAGTACTTC. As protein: CASSGYYEQYF.

The CDR3 coding sequence is TGTGCCAGCAGTTACCTCGAGGGGAGCCCCGGAGAGACCCAGTACTTC. Encoded protein: CASSYLEGSPGETQYF. The gene calls are TRBV6-5 and TRBJ2-5; D may be TRBD1 or TRBD2 (5 bases each). The length of the CDR3 is 16 residues. V lost 2 bases and J lost 4, with 17 bases in between. Germline CDR1 is MNHEY and CDR2 is SVGAGI.

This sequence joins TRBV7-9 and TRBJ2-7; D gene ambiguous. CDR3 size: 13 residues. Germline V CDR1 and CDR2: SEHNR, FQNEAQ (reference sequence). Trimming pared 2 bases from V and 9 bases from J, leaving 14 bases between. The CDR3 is CASSLTSDNGQYF. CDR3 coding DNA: TGTGCCAGCAGCTTAACAAGCGATAACGGGCAGTACTTC. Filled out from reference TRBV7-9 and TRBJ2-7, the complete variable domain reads DTGVSQNPRHKITKRGQNVTFRCDPISEHNRLYWYRQTLGQGPEFLTYFQNEAQLEKSRLLSDRFSAERPKGSFSTLEIQRTEQGDSAMYLCASSLTSDNGQYFGPGTRLTVT.

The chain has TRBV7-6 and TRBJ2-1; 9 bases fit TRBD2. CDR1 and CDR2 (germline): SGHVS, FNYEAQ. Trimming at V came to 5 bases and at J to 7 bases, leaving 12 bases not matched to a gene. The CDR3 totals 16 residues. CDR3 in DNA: TGTGCCAGCAGCCCCCAACGTGCTAGCGGGGTAAATGAGCAGTTCTTC. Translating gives CASSPQRASGVNEQFF.

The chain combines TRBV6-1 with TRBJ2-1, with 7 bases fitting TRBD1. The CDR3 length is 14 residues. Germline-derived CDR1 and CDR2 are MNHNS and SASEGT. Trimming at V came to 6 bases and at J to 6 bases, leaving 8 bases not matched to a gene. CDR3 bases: TGTGCCAGCAGCGCCGGGACAGTTTTCAATGAGCAGTTCTTC. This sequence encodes CASSAGTVFNEQFF.

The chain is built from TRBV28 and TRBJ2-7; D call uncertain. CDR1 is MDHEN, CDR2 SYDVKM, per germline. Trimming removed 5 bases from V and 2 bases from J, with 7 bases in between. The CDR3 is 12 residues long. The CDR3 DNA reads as TGTGCCAGCAGTCCCTCGACCTACGAGCAGTACTTC. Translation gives CASSPSTYEQYF.

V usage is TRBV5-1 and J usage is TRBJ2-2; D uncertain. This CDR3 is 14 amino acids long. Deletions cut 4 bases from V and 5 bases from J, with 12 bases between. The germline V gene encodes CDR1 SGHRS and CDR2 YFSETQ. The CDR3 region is CASSPGGETGELFF. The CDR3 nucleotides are TGCGCCAGCAGCCCCGGTGGGGAAACCGGGGAGCTGTTTTTT.

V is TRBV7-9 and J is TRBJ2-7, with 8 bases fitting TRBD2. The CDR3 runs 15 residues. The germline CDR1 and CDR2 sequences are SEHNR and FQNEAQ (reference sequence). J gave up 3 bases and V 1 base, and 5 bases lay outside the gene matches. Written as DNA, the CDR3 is TGTGCCAGCAGCTTAGGAGCTAGCGGGCACTACGAGCAGTACTTC. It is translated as CASSLGASGHYEQYF. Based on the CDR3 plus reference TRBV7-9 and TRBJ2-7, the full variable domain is DTGVSQNPRHKITKRGQNVTFRCDPISEHNRLYWYRQTLGQGPEFLTYFQNEAQLEKSRLLSDRFSAERPKGSFSTLEIQRTEQGDSAMYLCASSLGASGHYEQYFGPGTRLTVT.

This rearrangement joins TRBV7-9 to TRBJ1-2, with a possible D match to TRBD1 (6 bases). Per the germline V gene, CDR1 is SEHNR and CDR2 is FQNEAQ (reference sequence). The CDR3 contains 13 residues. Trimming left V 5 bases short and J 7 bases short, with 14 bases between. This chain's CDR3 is CASSGLDSCGYTF. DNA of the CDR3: TGTGCCAGCAGCGGATTGGACAGCTGTGGCTACACCTTC. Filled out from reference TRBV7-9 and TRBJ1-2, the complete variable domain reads DTGVSQNPRHKITKRGQNVTFRCDPISEHNRLYWYRQTLGQGPEFLTYFQNEAQLEKSRLLSDRFSAERPKGSFSTLEIQRTEQGDSAMYLCASSGLDSCGYTFGSGTRLTVV.

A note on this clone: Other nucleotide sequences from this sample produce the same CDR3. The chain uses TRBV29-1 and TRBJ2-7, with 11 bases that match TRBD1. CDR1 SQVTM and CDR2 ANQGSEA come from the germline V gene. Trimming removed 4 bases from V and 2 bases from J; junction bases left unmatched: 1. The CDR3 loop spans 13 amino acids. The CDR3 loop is CSVGGQGAYEQYF. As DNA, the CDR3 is TGCAGCGTTGGGGGACAGGGGGCCTACGAGCAGTACTTC.

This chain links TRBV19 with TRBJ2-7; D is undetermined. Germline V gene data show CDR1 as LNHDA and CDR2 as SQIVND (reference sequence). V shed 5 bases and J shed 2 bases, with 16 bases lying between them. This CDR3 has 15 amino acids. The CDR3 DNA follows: TGTGCCAGTAGTCCCCGGGTCCTCCCCCCCTACGAGCAGTACTTC. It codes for CASSPRVLPPYEQYF.

The CDR3 reads CASSGAVAGTSGELFF. The CDR3 nucleotides are TGCGCCAGCAGTGGGGCCGTAGCGGGGACCTCGGGGGAGCTGTTTTTT. The chain uses TRBV10-2 and TRBJ2-2; the match to TRBD2 covers 8 bases. The CDR3 length is 16 residues. Germline V gene sequence: CDR1 WSHSY, CDR2 SAAADI. J lost 8 bases, V lost 4 bases, and 12 bases had no gene match.

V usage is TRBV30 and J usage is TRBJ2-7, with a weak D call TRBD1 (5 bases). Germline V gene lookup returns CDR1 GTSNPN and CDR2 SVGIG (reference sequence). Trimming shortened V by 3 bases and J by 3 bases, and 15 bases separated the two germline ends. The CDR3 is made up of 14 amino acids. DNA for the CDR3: TGTGCCTGGAGCTACATGCCAGGGCTCTACGAGCAGTACTTC. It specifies CAWSYMPGLYEQYF.

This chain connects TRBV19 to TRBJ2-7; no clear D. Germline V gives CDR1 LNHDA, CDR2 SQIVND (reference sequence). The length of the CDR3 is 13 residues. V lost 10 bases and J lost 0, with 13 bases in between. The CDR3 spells CATRALGSYEQYF. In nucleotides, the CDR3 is TGTGCCACCCGTGCCCTCGGCTCCTACGAGCAGTACTTC.

The CDR3 sequence: CASSGSSGSRDTQYF. As DNA, the CDR3 is TGTGCCAGCAGCGGCTCTAGCGGGAGTCGAGATACGCAGTATTTT. V is TRBV7-2 and J is TRBJ2-3; the match to TRBD2 covers 10 bases. CDR1 is SGHTA and CDR2 is FQGNSA in the germline V gene. J was trimmed by 5 bases and V by 5 bases; bases with no gene match: 7. CDR3 length: 15 residues.

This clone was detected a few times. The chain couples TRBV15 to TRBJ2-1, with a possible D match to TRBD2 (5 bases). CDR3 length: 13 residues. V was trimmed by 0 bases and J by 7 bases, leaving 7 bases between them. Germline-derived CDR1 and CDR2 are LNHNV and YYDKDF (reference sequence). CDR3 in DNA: TGTGCCACCAGCAGAGATCCGGGGAATGAGCAGTTCTTC. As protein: CATSRDPGNEQFF.

This CDR3 reads CASSFSTDGFQYGYTF. The CDR3 DNA sequence: TGTGCCAGCAGTTTCTCCACCGACGGGTTTCAGTATGGCTACACCTTC. The chain is built from TRBV28 and TRBJ1-2, with D unresolved. Trimming took off 3 bases at V and 5 bases at J, with 19 bases between the two ends. This CDR3 is 16 amino acids long. Looked up from germline, CDR1 is MDHEN and CDR2 is SYDVKM.

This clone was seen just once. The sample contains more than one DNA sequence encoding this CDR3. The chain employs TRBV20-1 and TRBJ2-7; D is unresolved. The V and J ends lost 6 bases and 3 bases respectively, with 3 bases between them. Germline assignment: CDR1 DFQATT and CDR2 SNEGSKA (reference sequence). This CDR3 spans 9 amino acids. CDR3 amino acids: CSAGYEQYF. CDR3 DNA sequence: TGCAGTGCCGGCTACGAGCAGTACTTC.

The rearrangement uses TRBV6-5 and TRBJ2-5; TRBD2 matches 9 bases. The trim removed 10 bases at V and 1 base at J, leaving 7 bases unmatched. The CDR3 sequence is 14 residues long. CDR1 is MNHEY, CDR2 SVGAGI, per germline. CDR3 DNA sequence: TGTGCCACCGCTCTAGCGGGGAGCCAAGAGACCCAGTACTTC. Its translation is CATALAGSQETQYF.

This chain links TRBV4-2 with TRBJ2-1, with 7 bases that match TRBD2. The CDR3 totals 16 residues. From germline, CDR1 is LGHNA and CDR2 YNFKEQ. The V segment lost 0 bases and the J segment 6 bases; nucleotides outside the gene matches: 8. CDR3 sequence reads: CASSQEQAGMVNEQFF. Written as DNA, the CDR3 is TGTGCCAGCAGCCAAGAACAAGCGGGAATGGTCAATGAGCAGTTCTTC.

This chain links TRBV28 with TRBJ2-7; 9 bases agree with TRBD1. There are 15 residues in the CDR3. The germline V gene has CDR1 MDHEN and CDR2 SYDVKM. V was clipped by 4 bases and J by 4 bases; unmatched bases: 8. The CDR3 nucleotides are TGTGCCAGCAGTTGGGAATACAGGGGGCCTTACGAGCAGTACTTC. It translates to CASSWEYRGPYEQYF.

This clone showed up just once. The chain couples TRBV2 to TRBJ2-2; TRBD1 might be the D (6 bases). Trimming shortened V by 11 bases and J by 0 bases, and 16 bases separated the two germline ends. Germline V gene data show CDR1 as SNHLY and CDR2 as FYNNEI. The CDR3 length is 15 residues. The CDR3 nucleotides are TGTGCCGGACACGAAGGGACAACGAACACCGGGGAGCTGTTTTTT. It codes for CAGHEGTTNTGELFF.

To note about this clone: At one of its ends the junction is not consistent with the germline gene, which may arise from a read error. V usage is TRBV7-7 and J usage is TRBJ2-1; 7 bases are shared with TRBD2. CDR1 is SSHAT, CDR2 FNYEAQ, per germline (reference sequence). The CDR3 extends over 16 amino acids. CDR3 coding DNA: TGTGCTAGCAGCCCAACTAGCGCTTTCTCCTACAATGAGCAGTTCTTC. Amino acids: CASSPTSAFSYNEQFF.

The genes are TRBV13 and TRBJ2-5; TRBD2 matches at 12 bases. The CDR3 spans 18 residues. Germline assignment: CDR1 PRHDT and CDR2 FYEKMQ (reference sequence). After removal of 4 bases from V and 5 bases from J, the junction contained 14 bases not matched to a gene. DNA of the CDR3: TGTGCCAGCAGCTCCTTGGGACTAGCGGGCAACCCGGGGGAGACCCAGTACTTC. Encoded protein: CASSSLGLAGNPGETQYF.

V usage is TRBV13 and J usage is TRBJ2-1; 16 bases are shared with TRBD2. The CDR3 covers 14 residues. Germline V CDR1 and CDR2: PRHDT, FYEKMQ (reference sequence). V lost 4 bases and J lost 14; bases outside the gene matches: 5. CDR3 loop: CASSSGLAGGPEFF. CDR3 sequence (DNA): TGTGCCAGCAGCTCGGGACTAGCGGGGGGGCCAGAGTTCTTC.